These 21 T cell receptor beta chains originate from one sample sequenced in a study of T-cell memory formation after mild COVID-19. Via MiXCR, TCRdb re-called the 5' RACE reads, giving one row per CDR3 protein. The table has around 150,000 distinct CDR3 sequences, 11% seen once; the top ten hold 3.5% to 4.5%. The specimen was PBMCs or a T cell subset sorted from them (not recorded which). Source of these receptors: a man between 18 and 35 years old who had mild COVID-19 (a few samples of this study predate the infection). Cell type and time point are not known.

CDR3 nucleotides: TGTGCCAGCAGCCCCACTAGAAAAGAGACCCAGTACTTC. It yields the protein CASSPTRKETQYF. This chain joins TRBV12-3 or TRBV12-4 and TRBJ2-5; perhaps TRBD2 as D (5 bases). Trimming took off 6 bases at V and 3 bases at J, with 11 bases between the two ends. This CDR3 has 13 residues.

Here the CDR3 DNA reads TGTGCCAGCAGGAAACAAGAGTCTGAAGCTTTCTTT. Translating gives CASRKQESEAFF. This chain links TRBV28 with TRBJ1-1; D ambiguous. The CDR3 consists of 12 residues. Germline values: CDR1 MDHEN, CDR2 SYDVKM. The V end was cut by 6 bases, the J end by 6 bases, with 11 bases between.

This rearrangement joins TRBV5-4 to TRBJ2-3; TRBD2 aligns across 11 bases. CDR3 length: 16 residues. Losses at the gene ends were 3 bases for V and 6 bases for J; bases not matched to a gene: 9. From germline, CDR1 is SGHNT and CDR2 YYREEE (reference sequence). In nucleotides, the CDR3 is TGTGCCAGCAGCTCTAGGGAACTAGCGGGGGCGGATACGCAGTATTTT. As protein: CASSSRELAGADTQYF. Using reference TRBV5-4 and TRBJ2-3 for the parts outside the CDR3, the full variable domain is ETGVTQSPTHLIKTRGQQVTLRCSSQSGHNTVSWYQQALGQGPQFIFQYYREEENGRGNFPPRFSGLQFPNYSSELNVNALELDDSALYLCASSSRELAGADTQYFGPGTRLTVL.

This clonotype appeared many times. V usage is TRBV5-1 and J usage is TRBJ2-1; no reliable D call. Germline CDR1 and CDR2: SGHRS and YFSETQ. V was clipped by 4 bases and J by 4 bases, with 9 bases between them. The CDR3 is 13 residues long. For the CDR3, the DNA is TGCGCCAGCAGCCCCAACGAATACAATGAGCAGTTCTTC. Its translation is CASSPNEYNEQFF.

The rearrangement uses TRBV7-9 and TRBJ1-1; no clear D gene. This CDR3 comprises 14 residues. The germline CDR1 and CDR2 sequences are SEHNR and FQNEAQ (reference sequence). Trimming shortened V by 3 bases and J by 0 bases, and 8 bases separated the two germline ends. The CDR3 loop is CASSFSGMNTEAFF. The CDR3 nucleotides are TGTGCCAGCAGCTTTTCTGGCATGAACACTGAAGCTTTCTTT.

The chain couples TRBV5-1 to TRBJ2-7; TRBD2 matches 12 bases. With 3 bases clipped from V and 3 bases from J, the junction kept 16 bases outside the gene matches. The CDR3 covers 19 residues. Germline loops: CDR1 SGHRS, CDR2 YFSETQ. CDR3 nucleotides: TGCGCCAGCAGCTCCCACAGGAGACTAGCGGGGGACCTTGGCTACGAGCAGTACGTC. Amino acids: CASSSHRRLAGDLGYEQYV.

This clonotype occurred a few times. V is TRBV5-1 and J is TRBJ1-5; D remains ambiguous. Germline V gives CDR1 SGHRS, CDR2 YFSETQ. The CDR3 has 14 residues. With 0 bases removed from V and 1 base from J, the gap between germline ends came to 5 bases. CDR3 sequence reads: CASSLDQSNQPQHF. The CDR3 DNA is TGCGCCAGCAGCTTGGACCAGAGCAATCAGCCCCAGCATTTT.

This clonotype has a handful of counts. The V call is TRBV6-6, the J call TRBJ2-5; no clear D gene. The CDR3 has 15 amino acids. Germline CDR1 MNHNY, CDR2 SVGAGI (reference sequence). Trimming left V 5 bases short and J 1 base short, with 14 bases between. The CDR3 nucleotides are TGTGCCAGCAGTATAGATAGGGATATCCAAGAGACCCAGTACTTC. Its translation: CASSIDRDIQETQYF.

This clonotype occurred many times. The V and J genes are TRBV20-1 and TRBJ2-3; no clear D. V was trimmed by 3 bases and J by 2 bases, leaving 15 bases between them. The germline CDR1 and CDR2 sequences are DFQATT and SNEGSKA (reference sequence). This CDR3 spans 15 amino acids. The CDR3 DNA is TGCAGTGCTAGGCCTATAGTTGCCAACACAGATACGCAGTATTTT. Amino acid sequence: CSARPIVANTDTQYF.

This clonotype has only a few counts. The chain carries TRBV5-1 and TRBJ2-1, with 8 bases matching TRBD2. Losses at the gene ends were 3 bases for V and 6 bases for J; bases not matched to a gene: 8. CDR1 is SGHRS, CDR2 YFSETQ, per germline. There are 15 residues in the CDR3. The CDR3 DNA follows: TGCGCCAGCAGCTCCCCGGGGGGGCCACGCAATGAGCAGTTCTTC. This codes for CASSSPGGPRNEQFF.

In DNA form, the CDR3 reads TGTGCCAGCAGGGGGACAGTGAACACTGAAGCTTTCTTT. Protein product: CASRGTVNTEAFF. The V and J genes are TRBV2 and TRBJ1-1; 7 bases agree with TRBD1. Germline V gene sequence: CDR1 SNHLY, CDR2 FYNNEI. The CDR3 length is 13 residues. V lost 6 bases and J lost 0; bases outside the gene matches: 1.

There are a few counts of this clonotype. DNA of the CDR3: TGTGCCAGCAGAGCGGACCGGTACACTGAAGCTTTCTTT. This encodes CASRADRYTEAFF. The chain combines TRBV5-6 with TRBJ1-1; D is unresolved. This CDR3 comprises 13 residues. Germline-derived CDR1 and CDR2 are SGHDT and YYEEEE. V was clipped by 5 bases and J by 3 bases, with 11 bases between them.

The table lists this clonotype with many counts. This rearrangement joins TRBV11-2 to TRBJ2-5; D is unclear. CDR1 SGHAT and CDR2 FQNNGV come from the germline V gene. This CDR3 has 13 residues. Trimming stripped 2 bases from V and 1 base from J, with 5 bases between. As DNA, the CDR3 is TGTGCCAGCAGCTTATCAGGCCAAGAGACCCAGTACTTC. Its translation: CASSLSGQETQYF.

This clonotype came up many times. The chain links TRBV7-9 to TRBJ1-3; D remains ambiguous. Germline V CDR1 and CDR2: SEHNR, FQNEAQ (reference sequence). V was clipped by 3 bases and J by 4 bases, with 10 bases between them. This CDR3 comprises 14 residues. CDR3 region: CASSFTGQGNTIYF. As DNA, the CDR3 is TGTGCCAGCAGCTTCACGGGCCAGGGAAACACCATATATTTT.

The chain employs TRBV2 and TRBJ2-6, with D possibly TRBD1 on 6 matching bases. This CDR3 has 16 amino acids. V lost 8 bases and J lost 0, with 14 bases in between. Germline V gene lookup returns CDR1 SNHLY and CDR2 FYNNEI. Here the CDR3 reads CASLLDRSSGANVLTF. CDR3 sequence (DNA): TGTGCCAGCCTTTTGGACAGATCCTCTGGGGCCAACGTCCTGACTTTC.

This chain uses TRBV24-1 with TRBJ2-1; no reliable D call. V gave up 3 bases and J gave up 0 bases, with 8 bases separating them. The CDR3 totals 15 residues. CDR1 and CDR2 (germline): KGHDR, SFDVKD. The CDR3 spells CATSDSSGSYNEQFF. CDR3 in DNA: TGTGCCACCAGTGATAGTTCAGGCTCCTACAATGAGCAGTTCTTC.

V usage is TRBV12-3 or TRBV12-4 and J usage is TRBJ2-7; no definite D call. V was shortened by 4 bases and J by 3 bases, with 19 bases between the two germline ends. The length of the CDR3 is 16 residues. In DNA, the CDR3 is TGTGCCAGCAGTTCCACGTTTGGGAACCTACACTACGAGCAGTACTTC. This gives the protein CASSSTFGNLHYEQYF.

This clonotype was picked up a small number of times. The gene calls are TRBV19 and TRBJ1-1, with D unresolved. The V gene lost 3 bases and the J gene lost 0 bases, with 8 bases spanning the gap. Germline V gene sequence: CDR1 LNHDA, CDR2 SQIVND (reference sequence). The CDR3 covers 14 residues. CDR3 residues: CASSIGQMNTEAFF. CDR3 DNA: TGTGCCAGTAGTATCGGGCAGATGAACACTGAAGCTTTCTTT.

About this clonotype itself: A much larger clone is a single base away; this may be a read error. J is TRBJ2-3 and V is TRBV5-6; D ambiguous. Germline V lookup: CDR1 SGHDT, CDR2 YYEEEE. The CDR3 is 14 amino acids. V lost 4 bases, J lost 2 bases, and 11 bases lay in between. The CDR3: CASSVGTNTDTQYF. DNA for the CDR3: TGTGCCAGCAGCGTGGGAACGAACACAGATACGCAGTATTTT.

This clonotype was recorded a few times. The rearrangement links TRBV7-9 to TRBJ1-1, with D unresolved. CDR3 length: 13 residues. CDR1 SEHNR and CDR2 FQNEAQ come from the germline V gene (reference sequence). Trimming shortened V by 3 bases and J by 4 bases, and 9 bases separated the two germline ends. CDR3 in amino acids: CASSFGWGTEAFF. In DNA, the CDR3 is TGTGCCAGCAGCTTTGGGTGGGGCACTGAAGCTTTCTTT.

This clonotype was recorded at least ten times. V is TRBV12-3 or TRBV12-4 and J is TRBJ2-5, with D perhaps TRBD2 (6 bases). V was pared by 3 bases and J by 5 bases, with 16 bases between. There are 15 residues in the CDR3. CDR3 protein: CASSLGYGGVETQYF. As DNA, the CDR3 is TGTGCCAGCAGTTTGGGCTACGGCGGGGTTGAGACCCAGTACTTC.